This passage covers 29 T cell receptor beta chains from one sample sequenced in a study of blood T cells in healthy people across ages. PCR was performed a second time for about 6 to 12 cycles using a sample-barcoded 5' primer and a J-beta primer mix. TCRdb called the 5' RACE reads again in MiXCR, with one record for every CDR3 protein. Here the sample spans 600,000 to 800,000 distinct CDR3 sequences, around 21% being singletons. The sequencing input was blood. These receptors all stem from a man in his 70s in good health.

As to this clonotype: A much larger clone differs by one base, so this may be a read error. The CDR3 nucleotides read TGTGCCAGCAGTTTAGGGGACTACCTTCATCGGGAGCAGTGCTTC. This gives the protein CASSLGDYLHREQCF. The chain uses TRBV28 and TRBJ2-7, with 7 bases aligning to TRBD2. The CDR3 runs 15 residues. The germline gives CDR1 MDHEN, CDR2 SYDVKM.

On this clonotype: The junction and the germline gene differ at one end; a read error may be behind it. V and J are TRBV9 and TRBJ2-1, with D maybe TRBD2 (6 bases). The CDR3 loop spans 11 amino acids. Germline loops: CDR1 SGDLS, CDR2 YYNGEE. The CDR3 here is CASSGGTEQFF. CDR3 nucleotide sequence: TGTGCCAGCAGCGGGGGGACTGAGCAATTCTTC.

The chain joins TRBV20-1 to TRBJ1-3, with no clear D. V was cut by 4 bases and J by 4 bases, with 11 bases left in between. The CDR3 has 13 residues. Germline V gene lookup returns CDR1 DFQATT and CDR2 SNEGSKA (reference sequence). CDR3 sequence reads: CSATPPGGNTIYF. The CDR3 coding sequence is TGCAGTGCTACCCCCCCGGGAGGAAACACCATATATTTT.

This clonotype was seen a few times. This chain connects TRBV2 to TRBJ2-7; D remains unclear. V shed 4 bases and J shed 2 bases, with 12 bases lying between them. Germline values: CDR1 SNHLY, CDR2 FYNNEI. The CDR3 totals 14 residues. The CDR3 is CASSASDGTYEQYF. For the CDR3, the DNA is TGTGCCAGCAGTGCGTCTGACGGAACCTACGAGCAGTACTTC.

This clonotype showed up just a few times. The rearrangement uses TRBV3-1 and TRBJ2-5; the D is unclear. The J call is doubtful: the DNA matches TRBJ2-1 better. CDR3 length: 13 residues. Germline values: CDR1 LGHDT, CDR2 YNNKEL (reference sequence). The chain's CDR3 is CASSRRSYNEQFF. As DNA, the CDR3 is TGTGCCAGCAGCCGCAGATCATACAATGAGCAGTTCTTC.

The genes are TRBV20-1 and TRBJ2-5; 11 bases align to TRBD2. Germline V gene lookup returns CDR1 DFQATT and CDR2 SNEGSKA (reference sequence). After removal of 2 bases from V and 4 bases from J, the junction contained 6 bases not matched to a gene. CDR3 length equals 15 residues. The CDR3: CSARFSGGAGETQYF. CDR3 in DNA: TGCAGTGCTAGATTTAGCGGGGGGGCCGGAGAGACCCAGTACTTC.

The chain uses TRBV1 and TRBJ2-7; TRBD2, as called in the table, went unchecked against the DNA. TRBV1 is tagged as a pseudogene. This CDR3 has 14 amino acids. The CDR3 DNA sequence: TGCACCAGCAGCCCGGGACTACCCCCCTACGAGCAGTACTTC. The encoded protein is CTSSPGLPPYEQYF.

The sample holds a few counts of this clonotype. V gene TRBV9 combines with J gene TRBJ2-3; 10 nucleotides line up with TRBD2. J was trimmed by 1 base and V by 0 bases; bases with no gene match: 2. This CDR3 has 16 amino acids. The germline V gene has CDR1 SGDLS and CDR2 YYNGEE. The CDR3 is CASSVGLAGGTDTQYF. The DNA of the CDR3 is TGTGCCAGCAGCGTAGGGCTAGCGGGAGGCACAGATACGCAGTATTTT.

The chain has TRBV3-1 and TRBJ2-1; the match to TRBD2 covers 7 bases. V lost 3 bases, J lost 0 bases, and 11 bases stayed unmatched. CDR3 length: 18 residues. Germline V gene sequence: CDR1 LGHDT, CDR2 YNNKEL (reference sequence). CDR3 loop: CASSQVWGSGDSYNEQFF. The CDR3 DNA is TGTGCCAGCAGCCAGGTATGGGGAAGCGGGGACTCCTACAATGAGCAGTTCTTC.

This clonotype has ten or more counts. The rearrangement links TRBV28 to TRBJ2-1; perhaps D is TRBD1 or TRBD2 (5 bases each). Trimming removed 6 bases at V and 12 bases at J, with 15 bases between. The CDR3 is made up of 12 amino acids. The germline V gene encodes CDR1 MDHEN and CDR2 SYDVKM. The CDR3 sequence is CASSLVKGRQFF. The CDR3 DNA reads TGTGCCAGCAGCCTCGTAAAGGGGAGGCAGTTCTTC.

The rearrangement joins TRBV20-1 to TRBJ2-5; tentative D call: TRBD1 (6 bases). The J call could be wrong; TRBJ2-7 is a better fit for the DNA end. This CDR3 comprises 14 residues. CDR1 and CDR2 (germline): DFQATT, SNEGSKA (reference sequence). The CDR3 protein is CSAREGHASYEQYF. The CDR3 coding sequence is TGCAGTGCTAGAGAGGGACACGCATCCTACGAGCAGTACTTC.

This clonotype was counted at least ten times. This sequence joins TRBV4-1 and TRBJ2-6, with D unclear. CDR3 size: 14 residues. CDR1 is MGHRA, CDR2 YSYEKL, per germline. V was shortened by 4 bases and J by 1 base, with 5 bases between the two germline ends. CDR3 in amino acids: CASSRASGANVLTF. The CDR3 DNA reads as TGCGCCAGCAGCCGAGCATCTGGGGCCAACGTCCTGACTTTC.

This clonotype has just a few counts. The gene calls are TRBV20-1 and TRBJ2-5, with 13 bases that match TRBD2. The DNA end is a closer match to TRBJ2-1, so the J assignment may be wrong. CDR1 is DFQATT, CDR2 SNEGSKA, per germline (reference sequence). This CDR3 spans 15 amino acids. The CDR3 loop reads CSARKTSGRAGEQFF. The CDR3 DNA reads TGCAGTGCTCGTAAAACTAGCGGGAGGGCGGGGGAGCAGTTCTTC.

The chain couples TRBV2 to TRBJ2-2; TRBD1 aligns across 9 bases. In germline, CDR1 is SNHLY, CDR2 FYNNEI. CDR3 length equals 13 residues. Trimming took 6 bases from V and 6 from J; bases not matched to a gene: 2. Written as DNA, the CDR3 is TGTGCCAGCAGAACAGGGGGCCCCGGGGAGCTGTTTTTT. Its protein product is CASRTGGPGELFF.

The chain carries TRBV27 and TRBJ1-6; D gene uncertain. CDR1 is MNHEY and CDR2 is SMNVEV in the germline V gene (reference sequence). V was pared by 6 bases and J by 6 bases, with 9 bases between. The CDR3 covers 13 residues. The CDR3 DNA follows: TGTGCCAGCAGGGATCAGCCTAATTCACCCCTCCACTTT. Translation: CASRDQPNSPLHF.

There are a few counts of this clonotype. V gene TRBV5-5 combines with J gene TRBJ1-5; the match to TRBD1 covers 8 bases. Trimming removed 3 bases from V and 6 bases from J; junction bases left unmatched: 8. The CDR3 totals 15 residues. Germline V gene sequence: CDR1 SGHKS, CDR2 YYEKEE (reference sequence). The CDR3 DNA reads TGTGCCAGCAGCTGGGGGAACAGGGGGAGTCAGCCCCAGCATTTT. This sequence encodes CASSWGNRGSQPQHF.

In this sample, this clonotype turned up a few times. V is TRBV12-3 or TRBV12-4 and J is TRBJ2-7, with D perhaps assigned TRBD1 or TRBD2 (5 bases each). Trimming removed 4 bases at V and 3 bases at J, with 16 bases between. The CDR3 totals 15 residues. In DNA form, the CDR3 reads TGTGCCAGCAGTTGGGTGGGGGAAGGGCGCTACGAGCAGTACTTC. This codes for CASSWVGEGRYEQYF.

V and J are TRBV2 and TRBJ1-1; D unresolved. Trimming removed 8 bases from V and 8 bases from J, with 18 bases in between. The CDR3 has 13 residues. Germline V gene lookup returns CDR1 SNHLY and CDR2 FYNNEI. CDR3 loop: CASGWEQSLEAFF. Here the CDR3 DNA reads TGTGCCAGCGGCTGGGAACAGTCCCTGGAAGCTTTCTTT. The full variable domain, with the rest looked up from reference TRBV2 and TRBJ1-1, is EPEVTQTPSHQVTQMGQEVILRCVPISNHLYFYWYRQILGQKVEFLVSFYNNEISEKSEIFDDQFSVERPDGSNFTLKIRSTKLEDSAMYFCASGWEQSLEAFFGQGTRLTVV.

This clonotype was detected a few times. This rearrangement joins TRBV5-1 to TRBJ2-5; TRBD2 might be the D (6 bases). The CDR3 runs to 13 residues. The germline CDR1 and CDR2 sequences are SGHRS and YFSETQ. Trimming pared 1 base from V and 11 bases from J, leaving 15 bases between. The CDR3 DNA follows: TGCGCCAGCAGCTTGAGGGACGGCGGGAAGCAGTACTTC. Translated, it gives CASSLRDGGKQYF.

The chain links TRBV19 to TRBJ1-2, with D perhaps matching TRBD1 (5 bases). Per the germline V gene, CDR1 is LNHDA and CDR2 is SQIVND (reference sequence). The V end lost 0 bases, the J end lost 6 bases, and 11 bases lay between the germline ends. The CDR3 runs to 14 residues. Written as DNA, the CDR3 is TGTGCCAGTAGTATAGACGACAGATTGAATGGCTACACCTTC. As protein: CASSIDDRLNGYTF.

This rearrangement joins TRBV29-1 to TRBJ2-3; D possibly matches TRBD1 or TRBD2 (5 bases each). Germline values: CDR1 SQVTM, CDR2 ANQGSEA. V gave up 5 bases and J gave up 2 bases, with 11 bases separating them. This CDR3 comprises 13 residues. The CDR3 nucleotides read TGCAGCGTTTCCGGGGCCACCACAGATACGCAGTATTTT. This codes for CSVSGATTDTQYF.

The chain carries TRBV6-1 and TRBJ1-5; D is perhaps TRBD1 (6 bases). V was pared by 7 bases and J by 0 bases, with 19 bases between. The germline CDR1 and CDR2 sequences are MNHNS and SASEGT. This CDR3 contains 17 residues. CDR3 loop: CASKSTGGQYSNQPQHF. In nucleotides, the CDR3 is TGTGCCAGCAAATCGACTGGGGGGCAGTATAGCAATCAGCCCCAGCATTTT.

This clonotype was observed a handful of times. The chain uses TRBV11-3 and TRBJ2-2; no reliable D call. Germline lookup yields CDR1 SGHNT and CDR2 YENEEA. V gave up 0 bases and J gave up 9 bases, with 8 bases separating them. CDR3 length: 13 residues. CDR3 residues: CASSLEVNRELFF. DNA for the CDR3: TGTGCCAGCAGCTTAGAGGTGAACAGGGAGCTGTTTTTT.

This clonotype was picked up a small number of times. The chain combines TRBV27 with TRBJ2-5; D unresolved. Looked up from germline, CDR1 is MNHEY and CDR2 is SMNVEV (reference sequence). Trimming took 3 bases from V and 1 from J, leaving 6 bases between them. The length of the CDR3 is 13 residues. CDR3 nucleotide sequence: TGTGCCAGCAGTTTCCGGATCCAAGAGACCCAGTACTTC. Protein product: CASSFRIQETQYF.

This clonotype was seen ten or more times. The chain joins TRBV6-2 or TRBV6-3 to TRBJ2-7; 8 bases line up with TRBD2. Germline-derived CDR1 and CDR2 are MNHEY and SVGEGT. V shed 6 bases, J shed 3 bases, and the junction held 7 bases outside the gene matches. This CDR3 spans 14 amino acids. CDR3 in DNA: TGTGCCAGCAGGAAAAGCGGGAGTGGCTACGAGCAGTACTTC. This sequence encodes CASRKSGSGYEQYF.

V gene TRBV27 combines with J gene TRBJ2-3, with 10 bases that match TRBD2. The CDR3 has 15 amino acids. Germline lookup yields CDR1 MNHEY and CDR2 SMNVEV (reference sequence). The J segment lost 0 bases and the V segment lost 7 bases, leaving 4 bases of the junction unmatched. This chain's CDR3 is CASTLAGASTDTQYF. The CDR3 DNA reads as TGTGCCAGCACCCTAGCGGGAGCTAGCACAGATACGCAGTATTTT.

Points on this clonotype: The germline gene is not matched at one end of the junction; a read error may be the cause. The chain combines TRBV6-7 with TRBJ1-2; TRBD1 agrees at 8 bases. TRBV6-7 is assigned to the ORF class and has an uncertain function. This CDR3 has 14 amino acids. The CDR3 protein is CASRPGQAPYGYIF. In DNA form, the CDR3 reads TGTGCCAGCAGACCGGGACAGGCTCCCTATGGCTACATCTTC.

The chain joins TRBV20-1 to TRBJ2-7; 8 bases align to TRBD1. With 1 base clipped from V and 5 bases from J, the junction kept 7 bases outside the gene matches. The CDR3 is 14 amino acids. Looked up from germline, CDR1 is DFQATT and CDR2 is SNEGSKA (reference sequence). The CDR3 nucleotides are TGCAGTGCTAGAGTGGGACAGGAGATAAACGAGCAGTACTTC. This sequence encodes CSARVGQEINEQYF.

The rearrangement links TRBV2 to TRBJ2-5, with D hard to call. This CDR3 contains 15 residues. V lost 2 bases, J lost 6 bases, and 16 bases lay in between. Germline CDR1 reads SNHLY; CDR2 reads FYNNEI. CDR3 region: CASSEQGQTLKTQYF. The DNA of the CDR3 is TGTGCCAGCAGTGAACAAGGGCAGACACTAAAGACCCAGTACTTC.